This T cell receptor beta chain comes out of a study of post-analysis software for immune sequencing data. Background on the study: Included among the disease courses, which were recorded for the cohort, were relapsing-remitting, secondary progressive and progressive-relapsing multiple sclerosis.

With regard to this clonotype: Its specificity is unknown.

Study conclusions and caveats: By F measure, strong co-clustering occurred among samples prepared in the same batch. TRBV5-6, TRBV5-1 and TRBV20-1 belonged to a set of roughly 5 TRBV segments that were more frequent in patients than controls. Among multiple sclerosis patients, normalized Chao1 diversity was significantly below that of controls.

The J segment lost 6 bases and the V segment lost 1 base, leaving 21 bases of the junction unmatched. The CDR3 is 20 amino acids. Germline V gene lookup returns CDR1 LGHDT and CDR2 YNNKEL (reference sequence). Presence of unique molecular identifiers characterized the TCR beta cDNA libraries. TCRdb recomputed calls from the PCR reads with MiXCR, one row per CDR3 protein. In the table there are about 500,000 distinct CDR3 sequences, nearly 45% of which are singletons. The rearrangement links TRBV3-1 to TRBJ2-1, with 7 bases matching TRBD2. The specimen was blood. This receptor was taken from a girl between 5 and 17 years old with multiple sclerosis. The CDR3, as DNA: TGTGCCAGCAGCCAAGCCCTCCATCAGGGAGGGCTCAGGGAGGGCAATGAGCAGTTCTTC. Encoded protein: CASSQALHQGGLREGNEQFF.